The clone carrying this TCR beta chain was detected only a few times. Its cognate antigen is unknown. Patients were aged 18 to 65, had disease duration under 2 months, and had newly diagnosed hyperthyroidism. The data were taken from a study of T cells in Graves' hyperthyroidism and ophthalmopathy. Overall study findings and caveats: The model foresaw ophthalmopathy a median roughly 6 months prior to onset.

The V gene lost 7 bases and the J gene lost 2 bases, with 8 bases spanning the gap. The CDR3 runs to 12 residues. Germline lookup yields CDR1 MRHNA and CDR2 SNTAGT. The source material, RNA transcripts, was used to amplify TCR beta CDR3 regions. First-round RT-PCR with HTBI primers amplified the TCR CDR3 region. TCRdb re-analysed the multiplex PCR reads in MiXCR, keeping a single row per CDR3 protein. The sample includes 400,000 to 550,000 distinct CDR3 sequences, roughly 14% seen only once; the top ten take less than 20%. Sequenced: blood. The receptor's source is a woman in her late teens or twenties with Graves' hyperthyroidism. V is TRBV6-4 and J is TRBJ1-1, with unresolved D. The CDR3, as DNA: TGTGCCAGCACTTTAGAAAACACTGAAGCTTTCTTT. This encodes CASTLENTEAFF.